This T cell receptor (beta chain) was recovered during a study of T cell clonotyping in hematopoietic cell transplantation. For this clone: Its antigen is not identified.

The method was immunoSEQ multiplex PCR; TCRdb's version includes in-frame clones alone and lacks a portion of them. The sample lists approximately 18,000 clones, approximately 80% seen once, with 17% in the top ten. Whole-study findings and limits: No sorting was done, leaving CD4 and CD8 contributions mixed.

The time point denotes: recipient sample about 28 days before transplant, after cytoreduction. This receptor was identified in a man in his sixties with acute myeloid leukemia. Some clones in this sample may be carry-over from other donors' samples. The material was peripheral blood mononuclear cells, obtained before stem cell transplant.

Written as DNA, the CDR3 is TGTGCCACAACCTGGGCCGGGCCGGGTGAGCAGTTCTTC. Translation gives CATTWAGPGEQFF. V is TRBV7-6 and J is TRBJ2-1; D is ambiguous. Germline CDR1 SGHVS, CDR2 FNYEAQ. With 10 bases removed from V and 9 bases from J, the gap between germline ends came to 19 bases. This CDR3 region has 13 residues.